This paragraph reports one T cell receptor beta chain. This sample was included in a study of blood T cell repertoires in COVID-19. Data came from immunoSEQ multiplex PCR; TCRdb stores just in-frame clones and leaves some out. The sample lists about 70,000 clones, roughly 82% occurring once. V was pared by 0 bases and J by 2 bases, with 8 bases between. This CDR3 comprises 14 residues. Germline-derived CDR1 and CDR2 are SGHRS and YFSETQ. This TCR was recovered from a woman older than 75 with active or convalescent COVID-19. Material for sequencing was peripheral blood. This chain connects TRBV5-1 to TRBJ1-2; D uncertain. CDR3 nucleotide sequence: TGCGCCAGCAGCTTGGGAGAGGTCAACTATGGCTACACCTTC. It translates to CASSLGEVNYGYTF.